The source of this T cell receptor beta chain is a study of cytomegalovirus exposure and HLA in healthy donors. General study points: Sequencing likely produced, as an artifact, a cluster of highly shared sequence variants.

The donors comprised healthy bone marrow donors. Unrecorded immune exposures were likely, despite nominal health at sampling. With regard to this clone: The antigen is undetermined.

This CDR3 has 15 amino acids. The ends lost 4 bases at V and 0 bases at J; junction bases unmatched: 6. Per germline, CDR1 SGHRS and CDR2 YFSETQ. This PCR relied on a set of 60 Vbeta primers and 13 Jbeta primers. Produced via immunoSEQ multiplex PCR; TCRdb's table is partial and in-frame only. The table includes some 120,000 clones, about four fifths detected once. Sequenced sample: PBMCs. This clonotype was obtained from a man aged 25-40 years in good health and CMV-seropositive. The chain is built from TRBV5-1 and TRBJ1-1, with 7 bases aligning to TRBD1. CDR3 protein: CASSRTGAMNTEAFF. In DNA, the CDR3 is TGCGCCAGCAGCCGAACAGGGGCGATGAACACTGAAGCTTTCTTT. The full variable domain, rest sourced from reference TRBV5-1 and TRBJ1-1, is KAGVTQTPRYLIKTRGQQVTLSCSPISGHRSVSWYQQTPGQGLQFLFEYFSETQRNKGNFPGRFSGRQFSNSRSEMNVSTLELGDSALYLCASSRTGAMNTEAFFGQGTRLTVV.